This is a list of T cell receptor beta chains from one sample in a study of T cells in Graves' hyperthyroidism and ophthalmopathy. TCRdb fed the multiplex PCR reads into MiXCR, producing one record per CDR3 protein. The repertoire holds fewer than 450,000 distinct CDR3 sequences, with under 20% as singletons. The specimen was blood. These TCRs come from a man aged 18 to 30 with Graves' ophthalmopathy. CDR3s include the opening cysteine and the closing phenylalanine or tryptophan. A D gene is named only where the DNA matches it firmly. Size values are once, few and many counts, or a class for expanded clones, and some rows have none.

j_gene: TRBJ2-7; len: 16; d_gene: -; v_gene: TRBV12-3/TRBV12-4; abundance: -; CDR3aa: CASSSPGLTETYEQYF; CDR3nt: TGTGCCAGCAGTTCCCCAGGGCTAACGGAGACCTACGAGCAGTACTTC
j_gene: TRBJ1-5; len: 14; d_gene: -; v_gene: TRBV5-1; abundance: many; CDR3aa: CASSLGDGNQPQHF; CDR3nt: TGCGCCAGCAGCTTAGGAGATGGCAATCAGCCCCAGCATTTT
j_gene: TRBJ1-4; len: 15; d_gene: -; v_gene: TRBV19; abundance: -; CDR3aa: CASSDPGQGGEKLFF; CDR3nt: TGTGCCAGTAGTGACCCGGGACAAGGAGGCGAAAAACTGTTTTTT
j_gene: TRBJ1-6; len: 16; d_gene: TRBD1; v_gene: TRBV6-1; abundance: -; CDR3aa: CASKVTGTGRGSPLHF; CDR3nt: TGTGCCAGCAAGGTGACCGGGACAGGGAGGGGTTCACCCCTCCACTTT
j_gene: TRBJ2-1; len: 16; d_gene: TRBD2; v_gene: TRBV5-1; abundance: -; CDR3aa: CASSLSLAGASNEQFF; CDR3nt: TGCGCCAGCAGCTTGTCTCTAGCGGGGGCGTCCAATGAGCAGTTCTTC
j_gene: TRBJ2-6; len: 16; d_gene: -; v_gene: TRBV7-3; abundance: many; CDR3aa: CASSLETGHGANVLTF; CDR3nt: TGTGCCAGCAGCTTAGAGACGGGTCATGGGGCCAACGTCCTGACTTTC
j_gene: TRBJ2-1; len: 14; d_gene: -; v_gene: TRBV10-1; abundance: -; CDR3aa: CASSGDGELNEQFF; CDR3nt: TGCGCCAGCAGTGGCGACGGCGAGCTCAATGAGCAGTTCTTC
j_gene: TRBJ1-1; len: 15; d_gene: -; v_gene: TRBV28; abundance: -; CDR3aa: CASLPLSPLNTEAFF; CDR3nt: TGTGCCAGCCTCCCTCTTAGCCCTCTGAACACTGAAGCTTTCTTT
j_gene: TRBJ1-6; len: 16; d_gene: -; v_gene: TRBV2; abundance: many; CDR3aa: CASSEGSPPRASPLHF; CDR3nt: TGTGCCAGCAGTGAGGGAAGTCCCCCCCGAGCCTCACCCCTCCACTTT
j_gene: TRBJ2-1; len: 12; d_gene: TRBD2; v_gene: TRBV11-2; abundance: -; CDR3aa: CASSPTSGRLFF; CDR3nt: TGTGCCAGCAGCCCGACTAGCGGGAGGCTTTTCTTC
j_gene: TRBJ2-7; len: 13; d_gene: -; v_gene: TRBV27; abundance: few; CDR3aa: CASSKHGSYEQYF; CDR3nt: TGTGCCAGCAGCAAGCACGGCTCCTACGAGCAGTACTTC
j_gene: TRBJ1-1; len: 14; d_gene: -; v_gene: TRBV11-1; abundance: many; CDR3aa: CASSPRDGNTEAFF; CDR3nt: TGTGCCAGCAGCCCTCGGGACGGGAACACTGAAGCTTTCTTT
j_gene: TRBJ2-7; len: 15; d_gene: -; v_gene: TRBV9; abundance: many; CDR3aa: CASSVAGQGLYEQYF; CDR3nt: TGTGCCAGCAGCGTAGCTGGGCAGGGCCTCTACGAGCAGTACTTC
j_gene: TRBJ2-7; len: 13; d_gene: -; v_gene: TRBV2; abundance: many; CDR3aa: CATTEGGVDEQYF; CDR3nt: TGTGCCACGACTGAAGGGGGAGTGGACGAGCAGTACTTC
j_gene: TRBJ2-7; len: 13; d_gene: TRBD2; v_gene: TRBV14; abundance: -; CDR3aa: CASRPGLAYEQYF; CDR3nt: TGTGCCAGCAGGCCAGGACTAGCCTACGAGCAGTACTTC
j_gene: TRBJ2-5; len: 14; d_gene: -; v_gene: TRBV15; abundance: many; CDR3aa: CATSRDRSEETQYF; CDR3nt: TGTGCCACCAGCAGAGATCGGTCCGAAGAGACCCAGTACTTC
j_gene: TRBJ2-1; len: 16; d_gene: -; v_gene: TRBV2; abundance: many; CDR3aa: CASSAWEPKTDNEQFF; CDR3nt: TGTGCCAGCAGTGCGTGGGAACCCAAGACCGACAATGAGCAGTTCTTC
j_gene: TRBJ2-1; len: 16; d_gene: TRBD2; v_gene: TRBV5-1; abundance: -; CDR3aa: CASSYLGTSEYNEQFF; CDR3nt: TGCGCCAGCAGCTACCTTGGGACTAGCGAATACAATGAGCAGTTCTTC
j_gene: TRBJ1-1; len: 16; d_gene: TRBD1; v_gene: TRBV2; abundance: once; CDR3aa: CASSAHRDSGDLEAFF; CDR3nt: TGTGCCAGCAGCGCCCACCGGGACAGTGGAGACCTTGAAGCTTTCTTT
j_gene: TRBJ2-2; len: 15; d_gene: TRBD2; v_gene: TRBV11-2; abundance: many; CDR3aa: CASRPIAGNTGELFF; CDR3nt: TGTGCCAGCAGACCGATAGCGGGGAACACCGGGGAGCTGTTTTTT